Included here is one T cell receptor (beta chain) sequence, with context. The target antigen is unknown. The CDR3 is 12 amino acids. Deletions cut 9 bases from V and 5 bases from J, with 14 bases between. Germline CDR1 and CDR2: ENHRY and SYGVKD. The data derive from a study of OX40 agonist ivuxolimab in advanced cancers. Study context: Of mixed ages from about 23 to 85 and averaging roughly 60 years, the group was roughly 85% male.

Notes on the study in general: CD8+ T cells were the subset that, on average, had more expanded clones than CD4+.

Sequenced by immunoSEQ multiplex PCR; TCRdb stores in-frame clones only, minus some. The table includes fewer than 50,000 clones, about 86% detected once. The TCR comes from an adult with an advanced solid tumor such as melanoma, head and neck, liver or kidney cancer. The sample consisted of CD4+ or CD8+ T cells sorted from blood, taken in a trial of the OX40 agonist ivuxolimab. This chain connects TRBV10-3 to TRBJ2-7; D unclear. This chain's CDR3 is CAIRNKADEQYF. The CDR3 bases are TGTGCCATAAGAAACAAGGCGGACGAGCAGTACTTC.